The 20 T cell receptor beta chains given below trace back to one sample, sequenced in a study of T-cell memory formation after mild COVID-19. TCRdb processed the 5' RACE reads anew with MiXCR; each CDR3 protein has one entry. The table includes approximately 410,000 distinct CDR3 sequences, 20% to 30% detected once. Sequencing used PBMCs or a T cell subset sorted from them (not recorded which). These receptor sequences come from an adult woman who had mild COVID-19 (a few samples of this study predate the infection). Cell type and time point are not known.

The chain recombines TRBV14 with TRBJ2-2; a weak D match, TRBD1 (6 bases). Germline V gives CDR1 SGHDN, CDR2 FVKESK. The CDR3 sequence is 15 residues long. With 4 bases removed from V and 2 bases from J, the gap between germline ends came to 11 bases. Here the CDR3 reads CASSRGQTNTGELFF. The CDR3 DNA reads as TGTGCCAGCAGCCGAGGACAGACTAACACCGGGGAGCTGTTTTTT.

In nucleotides, the CDR3 is TGTGCCAGCAGCTTAGGGACACTGAGCTCCTACGAGCAGTACTTC. Its translation is CASSLGTLSSYEQYF. The V call is TRBV7-2, the J call TRBJ2-7; the D gene is possibly TRBD1 (5 bases). Per the germline V gene, CDR1 is SGHTA and CDR2 is FQGNSA. The CDR3 spans 15 residues. Trimming pared 1 base from V and 0 bases from J, leaving 10 bases between. The variable domain in full, with the rest retrieved from reference TRBV7-2 and TRBJ2-7, is GAGVSQSPSNKVTEKGKDVELRCDPISGHTALYWYRQSLGQGLEFLIYFQGNSAPDKSGLPSDRFSAERTGGSVSTLTIQRTQQEDSAVYLCASSLGTLSSYEQYFGPGTRLTVT.

Only a few counts were recorded for this clonotype. The chain uses TRBV7-3 and TRBJ1-2; tentatively, D is TRBD1 (6 bases). Deletions cut 4 bases from V and 6 bases from J, with 12 bases between. Germline V gene data show CDR1 as SGHTA and CDR2 as FQGTGA. This CDR3 region has 13 residues. The CDR3 spells CASSYEQGNGYTF. In DNA, the CDR3 is TGTGCCAGCAGCTATGAACAGGGAAATGGCTACACCTTC.

The CDR3 coding sequence is TGTGCCAGCAGTTACGGACAGCTAGGGGAGACCCAGTACTTC. Translated: CASSYGQLGETQYF. The rearrangement joins TRBV25-1 to TRBJ2-5; possible D gene TRBD1, 6 bases. V was clipped by 5 bases and J by 5 bases, with 15 bases between them. CDR1 is MGHDK and CDR2 is SYGVNS in the germline V gene. This CDR3 has 14 residues. Full variable domain (missing parts from reference TRBV25-1 and TRBJ2-5): EADIYQTPRYLVIGTGKKITLECSQTMGHDKMYWYQQDPGMELHLIHYSYGVNSTEKGDLSSESTVSRIRTEHFPLTLESARPSHTSQYLCASSYGQLGETQYFGPGTRLLVL.

A few counts support this clonotype. The rearrangement joins TRBV5-1 to TRBJ1-2; 9 bases align to TRBD1. This CDR3 comprises 15 residues. CDR1 SGHRS and CDR2 YFSETQ come from the germline V gene. V gave up 4 bases and J gave up 6 bases; unmatched junction bases: 10. The CDR3 loop reads CASSLVQGAGDGYTF. Here the CDR3 DNA reads TGCGCCAGCAGCCTGGTACAGGGGGCAGGGGATGGCTACACCTTC.

This chain joins TRBV7-9 and TRBJ2-2, with TRBD2 identical over 9 bases. CDR1 SEHNR and CDR2 FQNEAQ come from the germline V gene (reference sequence). The CDR3 length is 15 residues. With 5 bases clipped from V and 3 bases from J, the junction kept 4 bases outside the gene matches. The CDR3 region has the DNA TGTGCCAGCAGCATAAGACTAGCGGACACCGGGGAGCTGTTTTTT. Protein: CASSIRLADTGELFF.

The chain joins TRBV18 to TRBJ2-7; D is undetermined. This CDR3 has 11 residues. Germline V lookup: CDR1 KGHSH, CDR2 LQKENI. V lost 5 bases and J 4 bases, leaving 6 bases between the germline ends. The CDR3 coding sequence is TGTGCCAGCTCAAATAATTACGAGCAGTACTTC. Its translation is CASSNNYEQYF.

This clonotype was detected a few times. The rearrangement uses TRBV15 and TRBJ2-7; 9 nucleotides agree with TRBD1. The germline gives CDR1 LNHNV, CDR2 YYDKDF (reference sequence). V lost 5 bases to trimming and J lost 5 bases; unmatched junction nucleotides: 4. The length of the CDR3 is 13 residues. CDR3 amino acids: CATSRDRVNEQYF. The CDR3 nucleotides read TGTGCCACCAGCCGGGACAGGGTTAACGAGCAGTACTTC.

The gene calls are TRBV3-1 and TRBJ2-1; D is perhaps TRBD2 (6 bases). This CDR3 is 12 amino acids long. Germline CDR1 is LGHDT and CDR2 is YNNKEL (reference sequence). V was shortened by 2 bases and J by 10 bases, with 9 bases between the two germline ends. CDR3 DNA sequence: TGTGCCAGCAGCCAACCGGCGGGGGAGCAGTTCTTC. Translation: CASSQPAGEQFF.

This sequence joins TRBV6-1 and TRBJ1-2; 11 bases map to TRBD1. The V segment lost 2 bases and the J segment 5 bases; nucleotides outside the gene matches: 7. CDR1 is MNHNS and CDR2 is SASEGT in the germline V gene. The CDR3 runs 16 residues. As DNA, the CDR3 is TGTGCCAGCAGTGAATCCGCAGGACAGGGGGCGTATGGCTACACCTTC. This codes for CASSESAGQGAYGYTF.

The rearrangement joins TRBV5-1 to TRBJ2-2; D gene uncertain. From germline, CDR1 is SGHRS and CDR2 YFSETQ. V lost 3 bases, J lost 2 bases, and 8 bases lay in between. CDR3 length: 14 residues. This chain's CDR3 is CASSSPTNTGELFF. CDR3 coding DNA: TGCGCCAGCAGCTCCCCCACAAACACCGGGGAGCTGTTTTTT.

The chain employs TRBV19 and TRBJ2-2; TRBD2 agrees at 15 bases. Trimming took 2 bases from V and 5 from J; bases not matched to a gene: 3. CDR1 is LNHDA and CDR2 is SQIVND in the germline V gene (reference sequence). The CDR3 length is 17 residues. CDR3 sequence: CASSIMGLAGGTGELFF. As DNA, the CDR3 is TGTGCCAGTAGTATAATGGGACTAGCGGGAGGAACCGGGGAGCTGTTTTTT.

The rearrangement joins TRBV9 to TRBJ2-1; D not resolved. Germline lookup yields CDR1 SGDLS and CDR2 YYNGEE. This CDR3 has 13 amino acids. Trimming removed 0 bases from V and 3 bases from J, with 4 bases in between. CDR3 region: CASSVESYNEQFF. The CDR3 coding sequence is TGTGCCAGCAGCGTAGAGAGCTACAATGAGCAGTTCTTC. The full variable domain, with the rest looked up from reference TRBV9 and TRBJ2-1, is DSGVTQTPKHLITATGQRVTLRCSPRSGDLSVYWYQQSLDQGLQFLIQYYNGEERAKGNILERFSAQQFPDLHSELNLSSLELGDSALYFCASSVESYNEQFFGPGTRLTVL.

The table lists this clonotype with a few counts. The rearrangement uses TRBV6-5 and TRBJ2-1; D ambiguous. Germline V CDR1 and CDR2: MNHEY, SVGAGI. The V and J ends lost 2 bases and 0 bases respectively, with 11 bases between them. The CDR3 totals 16 residues. The CDR3 loop reads CASSYQFGYSYNEQFF. DNA of the CDR3: TGTGCCAGCAGTTACCAGTTTGGATACTCCTACAATGAGCAGTTCTTC.

This clonotype was counted between two and nine times. The chain employs TRBV29-1 and TRBJ2-5; D is undetermined. The CDR3 covers 17 residues. Per the germline V gene, CDR1 is SQVTM and CDR2 is ANQGSEA. Trimming stripped 0 bases from V and 7 bases from J, with 24 bases between. CDR3 coding DNA: TGCAGCGTTGAAGATCTTTCCAGCCCGATGGATGATGTGACCCAGTACTTC. It specifies CSVEDLSSPMDDVTQYF. Variable domain in full (rest from reference TRBV29-1 and TRBJ2-5): SAVISQKPSRDICQRGTSLTIQCQVDSQVTMMFWYRQQPGQSLTLIATANQGSEATYESGFVIDKFPISRPNLTFSTLTVSNMSPEDSSIYLCSVEDLSSPMDDVTQYFGPGTRLLVL.

The rearrangement links TRBV7-6 to TRBJ2-7; 7 bases line up with TRBD2. The germline V gene encodes CDR1 SGHVS and CDR2 FNYEAQ. This CDR3 has 16 residues. V lost 5 bases and J lost 5; bases outside the gene matches: 15. In DNA form, the CDR3 reads TGTGCCAGCAGCCGCGAGGTCGGGAGGCCTGGCGACGAGCAGTACTTC. This translates into CASSREVGRPGDEQYF.

The chain couples TRBV6-5 to TRBJ1-5; D may be TRBD1 (6 bases). Germline V gives CDR1 MNHEY, CDR2 SVGAGI. Deletions cut 0 bases from V and 8 bases from J, with 11 bases between. CDR3 length equals 14 residues. The CDR3 sequence is CASSYSTGSKPQHF. Written as DNA, the CDR3 is TGTGCCAGCAGTTACTCAACAGGGTCGAAGCCCCAGCATTTT.

The chain links TRBV3-1 to TRBJ2-7; 8 bases line up with TRBD2. V lost 4 bases to trimming and J lost 2 bases; unmatched junction nucleotides: 10. CDR1 is LGHDT, CDR2 YNNKEL, per germline (reference sequence). The CDR3 is 16 amino acids. The DNA of the CDR3 is TGTGCCAGCAGCCTCGGCGGGAGCGGGGGAGCCTACGAGCAGTACTTC. This gives the protein CASSLGGSGGAYEQYF.

In its sample, this clonotype was seen a few times. The chain couples TRBV5-1 to TRBJ2-1; D may correspond to TRBD1 or TRBD2 (6 bases each). Germline assignment: CDR1 SGHRS and CDR2 YFSETQ. V was clipped by 2 bases and J by 4 bases, with 16 bases between them. The CDR3 runs to 16 residues. The CDR3, as DNA: TGCGCCAGCAGCTTAGGGGGGCGGGAAGGTTACAATGAGCAGTTCTTC. Protein product: CASSLGGREGYNEQFF. The full variable domain, in which reference TRBV5-1 and TRBJ2-1 provide the parts outside the CDR3, is KAGVTQTPRYLIKTRGQQVTLSCSPISGHRSVSWYQQTPGQGLQFLFEYFSETQRNKGNFPGRFSGRQFSNSRSEMNVSTLELGDSALYLCASSLGGREGYNEQFFGPGTRLTVL.

There are a few counts of this clonotype. The chain combines TRBV24-1 with TRBJ2-1; the D gene could be TRBD1 or TRBD2 (5 bases each). Germline CDR1 KGHDR, CDR2 SFDVKD. V lost 3 bases, J lost 6 bases, and 20 bases lay in between. The CDR3 has 17 residues. The CDR3 spells CATSDDSIGVGPNEQFF. CDR3 nucleotide sequence: TGTGCCACCAGTGATGATAGCATAGGGGTGGGACCCAATGAGCAGTTCTTC.